A selection of T cell receptor beta chains follows, all from one sample in a study of cytomegalovirus exposure and HLA in healthy donors. Using immunoSEQ multiplex PCR, the repertoire was profiled, and TCRdb retains in-frame clones only, with some absent. The sample includes about 120,000 clones, more than 15% of them seen just once. Sequencing input: PBMCs. All receptors derive from a female donor in good health and CMV-seropositive. CDR3s include the opening cysteine and the closing phenylalanine or tryptophan. The D gene is left open where the match is weak. The size field is filled for only some rows; it gives once, few, many or a size class.

d_call clone_size j_call v_call cdr3_nt cdr3_aa
TRBD2 few TRBJ2-1 TRBV5-1 TGCGCCAGCAGCTTGGGCACTCTAGCGGGAGCACACAATGAGCAGTTCTTC CASSLGTLAGAHNEQFF
TRBD1 - TRBJ2-1 TRBV5-1 TGCGCCAGGAGCCTTCGGCGGGACAGGGCATACAATGAGCAGTTCTTC CARSLRRDRAYNEQFF
- - TRBJ1-3 TRBV30 TGTGCCTGGAGTGTACCGAGGTCTGGAAACACCATATATTTT CAWSVPRSGNTIYF
- few TRBJ2-1 TRBV6-1 TGTGCCAGCAGTGACCTTCTAGCGCTTGAGCAGTTCTTC CASSDLLALEQFF
- - TRBJ1-1 TRBV4-3 TGCGCCAGCAGCCATACCGTCACAAGTAACACTGAAGCTTTCTTT CASSHTVTSNTEAFF
- few TRBJ1-1 TRBV29-1 TGCAGCGTCGTAAAACAGGGAAACACTGAAGCTTTCTTT CSVVKQGNTEAFF
- - TRBJ2-3 TRBV25-1 TGTGCCAGCAGTGAACCCCAGGGGGGAAGCACAGATACGCAGTATTTT CASSEPQGGSTDTQYF
- - TRBJ2-3 TRBV9 TGTGCCAGCGCCCGCTCGGGGGTCACAGATACGCAGTATTTT CASARSGVTDTQYF
TRBD1 - TRBJ1-4 TRBV6-5 TGTGCCAGCAGCCTCCGGGACAGGGAAAAACTGTTTTTT CASSLRDREKLFF
- - TRBJ2-3 TRBV19 TGTGCCAGTAGTGAACTAGCCGTCGGCACAGATACGCAGTATTTT CASSELAVGTDTQYF
TRBD2 - TRBJ2-1 TRBV2 TGTGCCAGCAGTGAAGCTGGGGGGGGGTCCTACAATGAGCAGTTCTTC CASSEAGGGSYNEQFF
- few TRBJ2-7 TRBV5-5 TGTGCCAGCAGCTTGGATGCGGGCAACTCCTACGAGCAGTACTTC CASSLDAGNSYEQYF
- - TRBJ1-1 TRBV6-1 TGTGCCAGCAGTGAAGCGTCAAGAGGCGTCACTGAAGCTTTCTTT CASSEASRGVTEAFF
- few TRBJ1-4 TRBV2 TGTGCCAGCAGTGAAAGAAAGCTGGATGAAAAACTGTTTTTT CASSERKLDEKLFF
TRBD1 - TRBJ1-5 TRBV7-9 TGTGCCAGCAGCTTAGCGGACTCAGGGGGCGTCCAGCCCCAGCATTTT CASSLADSGGVQPQHF
- few TRBJ2-2 TRBV19 TGTGCGAGTAATCACAGGAACACCGGGGAGCTGTTTTTT CASNHRNTGELFF
TRBD2 - TRBJ2-5 TRBV7-2 TGTGCCAGCAGCGCCCGACTAGCGGGCAAACAAGAGACCCAGTACTTC CASSARLAGKQETQYF
TRBD1 few TRBJ1-6 TRBV5-6 TGTGCCAGCAGCCCCGACAGGGGGCGAGATAATTCACCCCTCCACTTT CASSPDRGRDNSPLHF
TRBD1 few TRBJ1-4 TRBV28 TGTGCCAGCAGTTTATCGGGACAGCGCAGGAATGAAAAACTGTTTTTT CASSLSGQRRNEKLFF
- few TRBJ1-2 TRBV6-5 TGTGCCAGCAGTTACTCCCCGACAGTTAACTATGGCTACACCTTC CASSYSPTVNYGYTF
TRBD2 few TRBJ2-5 TRBV30 TGTGCCTGGCGGGGGGGCGGAGAGACCCAGTACTTC CAWRGGGETQYF
TRBD1 - TRBJ2-7 TRBV6-5 TGTGCCAGCAGTTACCGGGACAGGGGGTCCTACGAGCAGTACTTC CASSYRDRGSYEQYF
TRBD1 few TRBJ2-7 TRBV5-1 TGCGCCAGCAGCTTCCCCGGGACAGGGTACCCCTACGAGCAGTACTTC CASSFPGTGYPYEQYF
- few TRBJ1-1 TRBV11-2 TGTGCCAGCAGCACATCCTTGTCGGGCACTGAAGCTTTCTTT CASSTSLSGTEAFF
- few TRBJ1-2 TRBV5-1 TGCGCCAGCAGCCCAGGGAGGGAAAACTATGGCTACACCTTC CASSPGRENYGYTF
TRBD1 few TRBJ1-5 TRBV16 TGTGCCAGCAGCACGGACCGGGACAGCTATAGCAATCAGCCCCAGCATTTT CASSTDRDSYSNQPQHF
- few TRBJ1-2 TRBV4-3 TGCGCCAGCAGCCAATCCCGACAGGAGAGCTATGGCTACACCTTC CASSQSRQESYGYTF
- few TRBJ2-1 TRBV10-1 TGCGCCAGCAGTGGAGCTATATACAATGAGCAGTTCTTC CASSGAIYNEQFF
- few TRBJ1-4 TRBV2 TGTGCCAGCAGAGAGGAAAAACTGTTTTTT CASREEKLFF
- few TRBJ1-4 TRBV28 TGTGCCAGCAGTAACTTACAGGCAACTAATGAAAAACTGTTTTTT CASSNLQATNEKLFF
- few TRBJ2-7 TRBV28 TGTGCCAGCAGCGTTCTACCCTACGAGCAGTACTTC CASSVLPYEQYF
TRBD1 - TRBJ2-7 TRBV2 TGTGCCAGCGTAGTAGGGGGCCACGAGGGAGAGCAGTACTTC CASVVGGHEGEQYF
- - TRBJ2-1 TRBV1 TGCACCAGCAGCCCGAACATAAGCTCCTACAATGAGCAGTTCTTC CTSSPNISSYNEQFF
- - TRBJ1-4 TRBV7-9 TGTGCCGCCCCTGATGGGGGGGAGGATGAAAAACTGTTTTTT CAAPDGGEDEKLFF
- few TRBJ2-1 TRBV2 TGTGCCAGTAACAACAGGGATAGTAACAATGAGCAGTTCTTC CASNNRDSNNEQFF
TRBD1 - TRBJ1-3 TRBV30 TGTGCCTGGAGTCGCACCCGGACAGGGGGCTCTGGAAACACCATATATTTT CAWSRTRTGGSGNTIYF
- - TRBJ2-1 TRBV7-2 TGTGCCAGCAGCCATTCTATTAGCGGATACAATGAGCAGTTCTTC CASSHSISGYNEQFF
TRBD1 - TRBJ1-5 TRBV7-3 TGTGCCAGTCCGGGACAGGGCTTGGGGAAGGGACAGCCCCAGCATTTT CASPGQGLGKGQPQHF
TRBD1 - TRBJ1-2 TRBV4-3 TGCGCCAGCAGCCACAGACAGGGGGCGGATATTAATGGCTACACCTTC CASSHRQGADINGYTF
- few TRBJ2-5 TRBV5-4 TGTGCCAGCAGCTTGGTTTTGGGGGCTGGAGAGACCCAGTACTTC CASSLVLGAGETQYF
- few TRBJ2-7 TRBV27 TGTGCCAGCAGCGGACTCGGCTCCTACGAGCAGTACTTC CASSGLGSYEQYF
TRBD1 few TRBJ1-5 TRBV5-1 TGCGCCAGCAGCTTGGGGACAGGAGGTCAGCCCCAGCATTTT CASSLGTGGQPQHF
TRBD2 - TRBJ2-3 TRBV5-1 TGCGCCAGCAGCTTGGCCCTTGGGGGGGACGATACGCAGTATTTT CASSLALGGDDTQYF
- - TRBJ1-3 TRBV10-3 TGTGCCATCAGTGAGACAGGCTCTGGAAACACCATATATTTT CAISETGSGNTIYF
TRBD2 - TRBJ2-3 TRBV7-9 TGTGCCAGCAGGACAGGGACTAGCGGGGGTACCACCACAGATACGCAGTATTTT CASRTGTSGGTTTDTQYF
- - TRBJ1-3 TRBV4-3 TGCGCCAGCAGCCAAGATCGGGGAAGTTCTGGAAGCACCATATATTTT CASSQDRGSSGSTIYF
TRBD1 - TRBJ1-2 TRBV28 TGTGCCAGCAGTTCTCACAGGGGATTGGACTATGGCTACACCTTC CASSSHRGLDYGYTF
- - TRBJ2-1 TRBV9 TGTGCCAGCAGCGTAGCGGGGAGAGGGTCCTACAATGAGCAGTTCTTC CASSVAGRGSYNEQFF
TRBD1 - TRBJ2-4 TRBV28 TGTGCCAGCAGTTTGACAGGGTATTTTTCCATTCAGTACTTC CASSLTGYFSIQYF
TRBD2 few TRBJ2-5 TRBV19 TGTGCCAGCAGGAGGACGACTAGCGGATTGGAGACCCAGTACTTC CASRRTTSGLETQYF
- - TRBJ1-4 TRBV7-9 TGTGCCAGCAGCTTATCGGCGGGTGAAAAACTGTTTTTT CASSLSAGEKLFF
- few TRBJ1-2 TRBV7-2 TGTGCCAGCAGTTCAAGGGGGTATGGCTACACCTTC CASSSRGYGYTF
TRBD2 - TRBJ2-7 TRBV11-2 TGTGCCAGCAGCTTACCTGGGACTAGCGGCTACGAGCAGTACTTC CASSLPGTSGYEQYF
- few TRBJ1-2 TRBV6-5 TGTGCCAGCAGTAGCGGGGGGAACTATGGCTACACCTTC CASSSGGNYGYTF
TRBD2 - TRBJ2-7 TRBV6-6 TGTGCCAGCAGTTTCGGGGGGGCAATCCCCTACGAGCAGTACTTC CASSFGGAIPYEQYF
TRBD1 - TRBJ2-5 TRBV30 TGTGCCTGGAGTGTGGGTGGGGGACAGGTCTACTTC CAWSVGGGQVYF
- few TRBJ2-7 TRBV6-6 TGTGCCAGCGAAAGGGTGGTGGGGCAGCCCTACGAGCAGTACTTC CASERVVGQPYEQYF
TRBD1 - TRBJ2-2 TRBV9 TGTGCCAGCAGCCCCCGACAGGGGACCGGGGAGCTGTTTTTT CASSPRQGTGELFF
- - TRBJ1-2 TRBV7-9 TGTGCCAGCAGCTTAGAACAGTACTATGGCTACACCTTC CASSLEQYYGYTF
TRBD2 - TRBJ2-7 TRBV9 TGTGCCAGCAGCGTCCATGGCGGGAGTTACGAGCAGTACTTC CASSVHGGSYEQYF